This entry is about one T cell receptor beta chain. This sample was taken from a study of blood T cell repertoires in COVID-19. About the study: Nucleic acid was either cDNA or gDNA, and it came from T cells, B-cell-depleted T cells, or PBMCs.

Profiling relied on immunoSEQ multiplex PCR, and the TCRdb table lists in-frame clones only, not all of them. Seen here are some 35,000 clones, about 87% observed once, and the top ten hold 14%. The sequenced sample consisted of peripheral blood. The TCR sequence derives from a man aged 55 to 70 with active COVID-19.

DNA of the CDR3: TGTGCCAGTAGTAAGACTAGCACCGGGGAGCTGTTTTTT. Its translation is CASSKTSTGELFF. The chain links TRBV19 to TRBJ2-2, with D perhaps TRBD2 (6 bases). This CDR3 has 13 amino acids. In germline, CDR1 is LNHDA, CDR2 SQIVND (reference sequence). V lost 4 bases, J lost 4 bases, and 7 bases lay in between. The variable domain in full, completed from reference TRBV19 and TRBJ2-2, reads DGGITQSPKYLFRKEGQNVTLSCEQNLNHDAMYWYRQDPGQGLRLIYYSQIVNDFQKGDIAEGYSVSREKKESFPLTVTSAQKNPTAFYLCASSKTSTGELFFGEGSRLTVL.